This T cell receptor beta chain was identified during a study of control samples from healthy donors and cancer patients. TCRdb's table, derived via immunoSEQ multiplex PCR, lists solely in-frame clones and lacks some. The top ten clones hold 1% of a sample with approximately 150,000 clones, 96% of them seen once. The CDR3 consists of 15 residues. The germline V gene encodes CDR1 MNHEY and CDR2 SVGAGI. With V trimmed by 4 bases and J by 1 base, 2 bases remained unmatched. Material: blood. This TCR came from a woman in her 30s in good health. J is TRBJ1-3 and V is TRBV6-5; TRBD1 matches at 9 bases. The CDR3: CASSFGTGSGNTIYF. In DNA form, the CDR3 reads TGTGCCAGCAGTTTTGGGACAGGGTCTGGAAACACCATATATTTT.